This entry describes one TCR beta chain. Its antigen is not identified. A J-beta primer mix and a sample-barcoded 5' primer were used in a second PCR of roughly 6 to 12 cycles. The template-switch adaptor, which had 12 random nucleotides, put a tag on each cDNA molecule. Each CDR3 protein is one row after TCRdb ran MiXCR on the 5' RACE reads. The sample holds approximately 780,000 distinct CDR3 sequences; about a quarter are singletons and the top ten take roughly 3.1%. The sample is drawn from a study of blood T cells in healthy people across ages. General study results and limits: Those diversity estimates obtained from one million T cells were thought to be underestimates.

The data also belong to a second study, concerning T cells of mothers and their children.

The clonotype was recovered from a boy younger than 18 in good health. Sequencing was carried out using blood.

CDR3 residues: CASSLHQQKYNEKLFF. The CDR3 DNA is TGTGCCAGCAGCTTACATCAGCAGAAATATAATGAAAAACTGTTTTTT. V gene TRBV7-2 combines with J gene TRBJ1-4, with D hard to call. This CDR3 contains 16 residues. V was pared by 2 bases and J by 4 bases, with 14 bases between. The germline CDR1 and CDR2 sequences are SGHTA and FQGNSA.